The 5 T cell receptor beta chains listed next were all sequenced from one sample in a study of T cells in Graves' hyperthyroidism and ophthalmopathy. Amplification targeted TCR beta CDR3 regions from RNA transcripts. A first-round RT-PCR of the TCR CDR3 used the HTBI primer set. One entry per CDR3 protein, called by TCRdb with MiXCR from the multiplex PCR reads. The table shows about 300,000 distinct CDR3 sequences, with roughly 18% occurring only once. What was sequenced was blood. These receptors were obtained from a man aged 50 to 60 with Graves' ophthalmopathy.

The genes are TRBV27 and TRBJ1-2; D is perhaps TRBD1 (5 bases). Deletions cut 5 bases from V and 6 bases from J, with 16 bases between. Germline loops: CDR1 MNHEY, CDR2 SMNVEV (reference sequence). The CDR3 spans 14 residues. The CDR3 region is CASSLTGVSHGYTF. The CDR3 DNA sequence: TGTGCCAGCAGTCTTACGGGGGTAAGCCATGGCTACACCTTC.

This chain joins TRBV12-3 or TRBV12-4 and TRBJ2-7, with TRBD1 as a possible D gene (7 bases). The CDR3 is 15 residues long. V was trimmed by 3 bases and J by 3 bases, leaving 15 bases between them. DNA of the CDR3: TGTGCCAGCAGTTTGGGCAGGGGGGTTTTCTACGAGCAGTACTTC. This encodes CASSLGRGVFYEQYF.

There are a few counts of this clonotype. The V and J genes are TRBV19 and TRBJ2-1; a weak D match, TRBD2 (6 bases). The germline CDR1 and CDR2 sequences are LNHDA and SQIVND (reference sequence). This CDR3 has 15 residues. V dropped 7 bases and J dropped 5 bases, with 18 bases sitting between them. The CDR3 coding sequence is TGTGCCAGTAATCCCGCAGGAGGAGGGCACAATGAGCAGTTCTTC. Its protein product is CASNPAGGGHNEQFF.

This clonotype was observed many times. This chain uses TRBV7-2 with TRBJ2-1; either TRBD1 or TRBD2 may supply D (5 bases each). The CDR3 is 17 amino acids. V was trimmed by 5 bases and J by 6 bases, leaving 23 bases between them. Germline CDR1 SGHTA, CDR2 FQGNSA. The CDR3 sequence is CASSPHHGRGQFNEQFF. CDR3 sequence (DNA): TGTGCCAGCAGCCCCCATCACGGTCGGGGCCAGTTCAATGAGCAGTTCTTC.

The chain joins TRBV27 to TRBJ2-7; TRBD1 aligns across 8 bases. Germline CDR1 is MNHEY and CDR2 is SMNVEV (reference sequence). CDR3 length: 15 amino acids. V lost 3 bases, J lost 5 bases, and 9 bases stayed unmatched. The CDR3 loop is CASSFSRQGRDEQYF. The CDR3 DNA reads as TGTGCCAGCAGTTTTAGTAGACAGGGGCGGGACGAGCAGTACTTC.